The TCR beta chain under discussion was sequenced for a study of brain T cells in children with intractable seizures. Broader study findings: Only CDR3 sequence similarity suggested viral specificity, without known HCMV serostatus.

Clones were sequenced by immunoSEQ multiplex PCR, and TCRdb holds only the in-frame ones, with some missing. The repertoire has about 80,000 clones, approximately 90% of them found once; the top ten carry about 24%. V was clipped by 5 bases and J by 4 bases, with 9 bases between them. This CDR3 comprises 13 residues. Germline V CDR1 and CDR2: MGHDK, SYGVNS. As to this clone: Its antigen is undetermined.

This specimen consisted of peripheral blood, obtained at surgery. This receptor was taken from a girl under 10 years old with Rasmussen encephalitis and intractable seizures. This chain uses TRBV25-1 with TRBJ1-5, with D perhaps TRBD1 (5 bases). CDR3 bases: TGTGCCAGCAGTTCGGGGCAGAATCAGCCCCAGCATTTT. Translating gives CASSSGQNQPQHF.